A single sample is the source of the 22 T cell receptor beta chains below, sequenced in a study of T cell responses to AZD1222 COVID-19 vaccine. The method was immunoSEQ multiplex PCR; TCRdb's version includes in-frame clones alone and lacks a portion of them. The sample comprises roughly 120,000 clones, 80% to 90% of which are singletons, and roughly 4.3% rests with the top ten. The specimen was peripheral blood, collected on day 0 of MenACWY control vaccination. The receptors derive from an adult in good health.

This clone was detected a few times. The chain links TRBV19 to TRBJ1-2; no reliable D call. Between the trimmed V and J ends, which lost 6 bases and 1 base, there was a span of 3 bases. Per germline, CDR1 LNHDA and CDR2 SQIVND (reference sequence). The CDR3 extends over 11 amino acids. In DNA form, the CDR3 reads TGTGCCAGTAGCCTTAACTATGGCTACACCTTC. It specifies CASSLNYGYTF.

The V gene is TRBV6-1, the J gene TRBJ2-1; 7 bases map to TRBD2. The CDR3 runs 13 residues. Germline assignment: CDR1 MNHNS and CDR2 SASEGT. V lost 1 base and J lost 9; bases outside the gene matches: 3. As DNA, the CDR3 is TGTGCCAGCAGTGAAGTGAGGGAGGGTGAGCAGTTCTTC. It codes for CASSEVREGEQFF.

The genes are TRBV6-5 and TRBJ2-1; 12 bases line up with TRBD1. The CDR3 contains 15 residues. V lost 7 bases and J lost 6; bases outside the gene matches: 7. Germline CDR1 MNHEY, CDR2 SVGAGI. The CDR3: CASTNRDRGLNEQFF. Here the CDR3 DNA reads TGTGCCAGCACCAACCGGGACAGGGGGCTCAATGAGCAGTTCTTC.

The table lists this clone with a few counts. The genes are TRBV6-2 or TRBV6-3 and TRBJ1-3; 8 bases agree with TRBD1. Germline-derived CDR1 and CDR2 are MNHEY and SVGEGT. This CDR3 contains 17 residues. The trim removed 1 base at V and 0 bases at J, leaving 5 bases unmatched. CDR3: CASSYFSTGGSGNTIYF. The CDR3 coding sequence is TGTGCCAGCAGTTACTTTTCCACAGGGGGCTCTGGAAACACCATATATTTT.

J is TRBJ2-7 and V is TRBV27; either TRBD1 or TRBD2 may fit D (5 bases each). Between the trimmed V and J ends, which lost 3 bases and 3 bases, there was a span of 15 bases. Germline CDR1 and CDR2: MNHEY and SMNVEV (reference sequence). This CDR3 spans 15 amino acids. CDR3: CASSFRDGRHYEQYF. The CDR3 DNA reads as TGTGCCAGCAGTTTTAGGGACGGACGGCACTACGAGCAGTACTTC.

V gene TRBV28 combines with J gene TRBJ1-6; D gene unclear. V shed 5 bases and J shed 10 bases, with 12 bases lying between them. The V gene's germline CDR1 is MDHEN and CDR2 SYDVKM. The CDR3 runs 13 residues. The CDR3 protein is CASSPPGESPLHF. As DNA, the CDR3 is TGTGCCAGCAGTCCCCCGGGAGAATCACCCCTCCACTTT.

The rearrangement joins TRBV6-2 or TRBV6-3 to TRBJ1-2; 8 bases agree with TRBD1. Trimming cost V 5 bases and J 8 bases; bases outside gene matches: 13. Germline loops: CDR1 MNHEY, CDR2 SVGEGT. This CDR3 contains 15 residues. The CDR3 reads CASSTPSGGDGGYTF. DNA for the CDR3: TGTGCCAGCAGTACTCCCTCAGGGGGCGATGGCGGCTACACCTTC.

The chain uses TRBV11-2 and TRBJ2-7; perhaps TRBD1 as D (6 bases). The CDR3 sequence is 13 residues long. CDR1 is SGHAT and CDR2 is FQNNGV in the germline V gene. Trimming took 5 bases from V and 2 from J, leaving 10 bases between them. The CDR3 DNA reads TGTGCCAGCAGCCGGGACACCGCCTACGAGCAGTACTTC. It specifies CASSRDTAYEQYF.

A note on this clone: Different DNA sequences within this sample yield the same CDR3. The CDR3 DNA reads as TGTGCCAGCAGCGGAGGACAGGACTATGGCTACACCTTC. It codes for CASSGGQDYGYTF. The chain has TRBV2 and TRBJ1-2, with 7 bases identical to TRBD1. The CDR3 contains 13 residues. The V gene's germline CDR1 is SNHLY and CDR2 FYNNEI. Germline trimming cut 6 bases from V and 3 bases from J; bases unmatched to any gene: 4.

In this sample, this clone turned up once. The chain is built from TRBV10-3 and TRBJ1-2; the match to TRBD1 covers 7 bases. Trimming at V came to 6 bases and at J to 4 bases, leaving 5 bases not matched to a gene. Germline lookup yields CDR1 ENHRY and CDR2 SYGVKD. The CDR3 length is 13 residues. CDR3 bases: TGTGCCATCAGCGGGACAGCTTCCTATGGCTACACCTTC. The encoded protein is CAISGTASYGYTF.

The CDR3 region has the DNA TGTGCCAGCAGCGTAGGACAGGGTTTAATGGAGACCCAGTACTTC. Translation: CASSVGQGLMETQYF. This rearrangement joins TRBV9 to TRBJ2-5, with 7 bases aligning to TRBD1. There are 15 residues in the CDR3. CDR1 is SGDLS, CDR2 YYNGEE, per germline. V shed 0 bases, J shed 5 bases, and the junction held 7 bases outside the gene matches.

The chain combines TRBV6-1 with TRBJ1-2, with TRBD1 identical over 10 bases. The V gene's germline CDR1 is MNHNS and CDR2 SASEGT. CDR3 length: 16 amino acids. The V and J ends lost 1 base and 4 bases, in that order; junction bases with no gene match: 6. CDR3 bases: TGTGCCAGCAGTGAAGAGGGACAGGGGTACTTCTATGGCTACACCTTC. It specifies CASSEEGQGYFYGYTF.

This chain uses TRBV2 with TRBJ1-5, with D unclear. Per the germline V gene, CDR1 is SNHLY and CDR2 is FYNNEI. V dropped 0 bases and J dropped 5 bases, with 5 bases sitting between them. CDR3 length equals 13 residues. For the CDR3, the DNA is TGTGCCAGCAGTGAAGCGCCGGATCAGCCCCAGCATTTT. Residues: CASSEAPDQPQHF. Full variable domain (remainder filled in from reference TRBV2 and TRBJ1-5): EPEVTQTPSHQVTQMGQEVILRCVPISNHLYFYWYRQILGQKVEFLVSFYNNEISEKSEIFDDQFSVERPDGSNFTLKIRSTKLEDSAMYFCASSEAPDQPQHFGDGTRLSIL.

In the case of this clone: An end of the junction does not agree with germline; a read error may underlie this. The gene calls are TRBV5-1 and TRBJ2-7, with D tentatively TRBD1 (5 bases). Per the germline V gene, CDR1 is SGHRS and CDR2 is YFSETQ. CDR3 length: 15 amino acids. Written as DNA, the CDR3 is TGCGCCAGCAGCTTGGTTTGGCAGGGCTCCAACGAGCAGTACTTC. Amino acid sequence: CASSLVWQGSNEQYF.

The V call is TRBV27, the J call TRBJ2-7, with 7 bases lining up with TRBD1. The junction had 6 bases not matched to a gene; V was cut back by 7 bases and J by 0 bases. The CDR3 is 14 residues long. Germline CDR1 is MNHEY and CDR2 is SMNVEV (reference sequence). The DNA for the CDR3 is TGTGCCAGCAAGACCGACAGGGACTCCTACGAGCAGTACTTC. It yields the protein CASKTDRDSYEQYF.

V usage is TRBV7-9 and J usage is TRBJ2-3; no clear D gene. The CDR3 is made up of 13 amino acids. Trimming stripped 5 bases from V and 3 bases from J, with 9 bases between. In germline, CDR1 is SEHNR, CDR2 FQNEAQ (reference sequence). CDR3 in DNA: TGTGCCAGCAGCGGCCTTCCTACAGATACGCAGTATTTT. Translating gives CASSGLPTDTQYF.

The rearrangement links TRBV18 to TRBJ1-2, with 10 bases that match TRBD1. The CDR3 totals 14 residues. The germline V gene has CDR1 KGHSH and CDR2 LQKENI. V dropped 3 bases and J dropped 4; count of bases not matched to a gene: 2. The CDR3: CASSPGQGPYGYTF. CDR3 DNA: TGTGCCAGCTCACCGGGACAGGGGCCCTATGGCTACACCTTC.

The chain couples TRBV6-2 or TRBV6-3 to TRBJ1-2, with D unclear. Germline V gene lookup returns CDR1 MNHEY and CDR2 SVGEGT. V lost 5 bases, J lost 2 bases, and 12 bases lay in between. The CDR3 is made up of 14 amino acids. CDR3 sequence: CASSVKQLNYGYTF. The CDR3 region has the DNA TGTGCCAGCAGTGTTAAACAGCTAAACTATGGCTACACCTTC.

The chain links TRBV24-1 to TRBJ2-7; tentative D call: TRBD2 (6 bases). V lost 7 bases to trimming and J lost 6 bases, with 12 bases between them. In germline, CDR1 is KGHDR, CDR2 SFDVKD. The CDR3 sequence is 12 residues long. Written as DNA, the CDR3 is TGTGCCACCAGCAACCCGGGGGTCGAGCAGTACTTC. Translating it yields CATSNPGVEQYF.

This clone was observed a few times. The chain uses TRBV4-3 and TRBJ2-7; D is uncertain. The CDR3 is made up of 15 amino acids. Germline V lookup: CDR1 LGHNA, CDR2 YSLEER. With 1 base removed from V and 1 base from J, the gap between germline ends came to 11 bases. The chain's CDR3 is CASSQGLGPSYEQYF. CDR3 in DNA: TGCGCCAGCAGCCAAGGGCTGGGCCCTTCCTACGAGCAGTACTTC.

The chain uses TRBV28 and TRBJ2-7; D unresolved. Germline V gene data show CDR1 as MDHEN and CDR2 as SYDVKM. V was cut by 3 bases and J by 6 bases, with 12 bases left in between. The CDR3 is 13 amino acids. The chain's CDR3 is CASSFWQTGEQYF. CDR3 DNA: TGTGCCAGCAGTTTCTGGCAGACGGGCGAGCAGTACTTC.

This sequence joins TRBV5-4 and TRBJ1-1, with 7 bases identical to TRBD1. The CDR3 covers 13 residues. Unmatched junction bases numbered 1, after V lost 0 bases and J lost 5 bases. Germline CDR1 is SGHNT and CDR2 is YYREEE (reference sequence). CDR3 nucleotide sequence: TGTGCCAGCAGCTTGGACAGGGGTACTGAAGCTTTCTTT. Protein: CASSLDRGTEAFF.